This T cell receptor (beta chain) was recovered during a study of control samples from healthy donors and cancer patients. Trimming at V came to 6 bases and at J to 4 bases, leaving 6 bases not matched to a gene. CDR1 and CDR2 (germline): MNHEY, SMNVEV (reference sequence). The CDR3 covers 15 residues. Clones were sequenced by immunoSEQ multiplex PCR, and TCRdb holds only the in-frame ones, with some missing. This repertoire shows some 90,000 clones, approximately 91% found once; its top ten account for 0.92%. This clonotype was sampled from a woman aged 25 to 39 in good health. The chain combines TRBV27 with TRBJ1-3; 10 nucleotides line up with TRBD1. Sequenced sample: blood. This CDR3 is CASRRQGAEGNTIYF. The CDR3 DNA sequence: TGTGCCAGCAGAAGACAGGGGGCAGAGGGAAACACCATATATTTT.